The 5 T cell receptor beta chains given below trace back to one sample, sequenced in a study of CD8 T cells in ankylosing spondylitis. The antigens these receptors bind are not known. Study-wide results and limits: Within ankylosing spondylitis blood, a TCR beta motif made up of roughly eight highly homologous variants appeared to be characteristic.

TCRdb re-called the 5' RACE reads with MiXCR, one entry per CDR3 protein. The profile shows hundreds of thousands of distinct CDR3 sequences, about an eighth of them singletons. The source material was blood, either unsorted or a sorted T cell fraction (not recorded which). All receptors derive from a male donor with ankylosing spondylitis.

The table lists this clonotype with a few counts. The chain combines TRBV10-3 with TRBJ2-5; 9 bases align to TRBD1. This CDR3 spans 14 amino acids. V lost 6 bases, J lost 4 bases, and 6 bases stayed unmatched. Germline V gene data show CDR1 as ENHRY and CDR2 as SYGVKD. CDR3 coding DNA: TGTGCCATCAGCGGACAGGGGTTTGGAGAGACCCAGTACTTC. Translating gives CAISGQGFGETQYF.

This clonotype was counted a few times. In DNA form, the CDR3 reads TGCGCCAGCAGCTCCTCAAGGGAACAGTTCTTC. This encodes CASSSSREQFF. The chain carries TRBV5-1 and TRBJ2-1; D not certain. Trimming left V 3 bases short and J 13 bases short, with 11 bases between. The length of the CDR3 is 11 residues. Germline CDR1 SGHRS, CDR2 YFSETQ.

This clonotype came up a few times. The chain has TRBV6-2 or TRBV6-3 and TRBJ1-2; TRBD1 is a possible D gene (5 bases). From germline, CDR1 is MNHEY and CDR2 SVGEGT. V lost 4 bases, J lost 8 bases, and 11 bases lay in between. The CDR3 is 12 residues long. The CDR3 DNA reads as TGTGCCAGCAGTTCCCGACAGAGGGGCTACACCTTC. Its protein product is CASSSRQRGYTF.

There are many counts of this clonotype. The gene calls are TRBV5-1 and TRBJ2-1; 9 bases fit TRBD2. V lost 7 bases, J lost 6 bases, and 5 bases stayed unmatched. Germline values: CDR1 SGHRS, CDR2 YFSETQ. The CDR3 length is 13 residues. CDR3 sequence reads: CASGRGGFNEQFF. The CDR3 coding sequence is TGCGCCAGCGGGCGGGGGGGCTTCAATGAGCAGTTCTTC.

The chain links TRBV5-1 to TRBJ2-5; D might be TRBD1 (5 bases). The CDR3 consists of 14 residues. Looked up from germline, CDR1 is SGHRS and CDR2 is YFSETQ. The V end lost 3 bases, the J end lost 2 bases, and 11 bases lay between the germline ends. The CDR3 DNA reads as TGCGCCAGCAGCTCCAGACAGCAACAAGAGACCCAGTACTTC. This codes for CASSSRQQQETQYF.